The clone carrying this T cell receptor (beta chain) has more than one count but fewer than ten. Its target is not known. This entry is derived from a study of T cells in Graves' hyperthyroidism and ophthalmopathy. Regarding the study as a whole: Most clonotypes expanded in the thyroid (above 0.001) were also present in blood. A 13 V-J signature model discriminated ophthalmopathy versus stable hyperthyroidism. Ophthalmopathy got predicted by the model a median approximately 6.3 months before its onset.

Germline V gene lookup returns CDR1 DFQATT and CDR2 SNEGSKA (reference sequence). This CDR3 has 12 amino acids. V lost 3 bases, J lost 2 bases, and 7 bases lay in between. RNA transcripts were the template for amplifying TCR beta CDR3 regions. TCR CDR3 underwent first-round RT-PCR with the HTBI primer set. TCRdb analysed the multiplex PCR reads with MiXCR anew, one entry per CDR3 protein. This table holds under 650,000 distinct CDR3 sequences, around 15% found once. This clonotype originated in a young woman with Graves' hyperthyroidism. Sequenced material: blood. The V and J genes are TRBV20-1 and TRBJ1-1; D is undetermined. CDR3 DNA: TGCAGTGCTAGTACAGTTAACACTGAAGCTTTCTTT. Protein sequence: CSASTVNTEAFF.